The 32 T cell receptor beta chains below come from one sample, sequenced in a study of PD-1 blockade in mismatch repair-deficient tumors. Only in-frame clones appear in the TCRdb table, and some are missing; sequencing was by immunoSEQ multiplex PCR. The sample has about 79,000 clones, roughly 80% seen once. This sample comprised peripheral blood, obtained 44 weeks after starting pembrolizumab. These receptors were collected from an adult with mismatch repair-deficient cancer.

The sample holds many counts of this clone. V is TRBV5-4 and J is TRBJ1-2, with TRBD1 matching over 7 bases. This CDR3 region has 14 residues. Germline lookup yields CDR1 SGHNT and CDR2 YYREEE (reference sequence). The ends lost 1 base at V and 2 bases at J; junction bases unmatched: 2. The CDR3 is CASSLTTGNYGYTF. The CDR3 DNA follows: TGTGCCAGCAGCTTGACGACAGGGAACTATGGCTACACCTTC.

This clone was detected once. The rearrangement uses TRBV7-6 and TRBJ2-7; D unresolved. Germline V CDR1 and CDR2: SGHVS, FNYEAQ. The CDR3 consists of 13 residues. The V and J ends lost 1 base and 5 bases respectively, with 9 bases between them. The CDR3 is CASSLERWDEQYF. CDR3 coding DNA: TGTGCCAGCAGCTTAGAGAGATGGGACGAGCAGTACTTC.

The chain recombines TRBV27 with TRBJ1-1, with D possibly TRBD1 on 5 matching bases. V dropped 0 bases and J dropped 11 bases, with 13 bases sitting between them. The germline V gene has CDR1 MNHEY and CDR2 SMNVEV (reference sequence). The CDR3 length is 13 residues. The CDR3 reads CASSLSLGTAAFF. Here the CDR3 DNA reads TGTGCCAGCAGTTTATCTCTTGGGACCGCTGCTTTCTTT.

This CDR3 reads CASSSTVSGNTIYF. The CDR3 coding sequence is TGCGCCAGCAGCTCGACAGTCTCTGGAAACACCATATATTTT. The chain employs TRBV5-1 and TRBJ1-3, with D possibly matching TRBD1 (5 bases). Trimming took off 3 bases at V and 0 bases at J, with 7 bases between the two ends. This CDR3 spans 14 amino acids. CDR1 and CDR2 from the germline V gene are SGHRS and YFSETQ.

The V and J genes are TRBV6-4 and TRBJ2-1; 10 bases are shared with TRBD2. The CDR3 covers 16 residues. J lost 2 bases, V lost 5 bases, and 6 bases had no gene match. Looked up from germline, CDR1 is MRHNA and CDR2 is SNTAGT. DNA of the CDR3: TGTGCCAGCAGTCCCTCCGGGACTAGCGCCTACAATGAGCAGTTCTTC. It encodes CASSPSGTSAYNEQFF.

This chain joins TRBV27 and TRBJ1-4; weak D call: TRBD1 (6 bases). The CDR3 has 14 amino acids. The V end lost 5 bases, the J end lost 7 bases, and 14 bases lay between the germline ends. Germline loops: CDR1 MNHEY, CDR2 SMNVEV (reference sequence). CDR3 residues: CASSLDRNLEKLFF. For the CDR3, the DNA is TGTGCCAGCAGTCTCGACAGGAACCTTGAAAAACTGTTTTTT.

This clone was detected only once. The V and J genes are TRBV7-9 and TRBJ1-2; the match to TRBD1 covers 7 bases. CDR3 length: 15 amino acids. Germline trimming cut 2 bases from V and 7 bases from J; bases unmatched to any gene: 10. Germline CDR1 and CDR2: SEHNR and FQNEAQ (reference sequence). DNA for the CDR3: TGTGCCAGCAGCTTAAATACAGGGGAGGTTGCTGGCTACACCTTC. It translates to CASSLNTGEVAGYTF.

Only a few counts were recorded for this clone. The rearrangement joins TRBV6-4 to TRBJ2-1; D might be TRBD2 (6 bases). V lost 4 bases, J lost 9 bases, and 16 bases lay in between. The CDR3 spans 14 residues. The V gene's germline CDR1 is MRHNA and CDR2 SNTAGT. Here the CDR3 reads CASSASPGVGEQFF. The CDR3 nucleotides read TGTGCCAGCAGTGCCAGCCCGGGGGTTGGTGAGCAGTTCTTC.

CDR3 sequence (DNA): TGTGCCAGCAGCGGACAGGAAAACACTGAAGCTTTCTTT. It yields the protein CASSGQENTEAFF. The rearrangement links TRBV11-2 to TRBJ1-1; TRBD1 matches 7 bases. This CDR3 is 13 amino acids long. Germline lookup yields CDR1 SGHAT and CDR2 FQNNGV. J was trimmed by 2 bases and V by 5 bases; bases with no gene match: 2.

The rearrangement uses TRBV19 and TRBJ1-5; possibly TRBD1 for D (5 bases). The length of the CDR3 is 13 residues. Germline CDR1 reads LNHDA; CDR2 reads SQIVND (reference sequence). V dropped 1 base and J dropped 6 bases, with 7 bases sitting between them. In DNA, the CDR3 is TGTGCCAGTAGTATAGGAGGGGCTCAGCCCCAGCATTTT. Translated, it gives CASSIGGAQPQHF.

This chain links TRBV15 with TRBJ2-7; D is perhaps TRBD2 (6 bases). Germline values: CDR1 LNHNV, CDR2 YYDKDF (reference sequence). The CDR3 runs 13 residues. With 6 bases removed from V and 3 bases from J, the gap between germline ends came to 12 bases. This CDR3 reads CATSRDFLYEQYF. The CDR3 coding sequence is TGTGCCACCAGTCGGGACTTTCTCTACGAGCAGTACTTC. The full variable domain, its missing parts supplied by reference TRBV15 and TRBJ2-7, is DAMVIQNPRYQVTQFGKPVTLSCSQTLNHNVMYWYQQKSSQAPKLLFHYYDKDFNNEADTPDNFQSRRPNTSFCFLDIRSPGLGDTAMYLCATSRDFLYEQYFGPGTRLTVT.

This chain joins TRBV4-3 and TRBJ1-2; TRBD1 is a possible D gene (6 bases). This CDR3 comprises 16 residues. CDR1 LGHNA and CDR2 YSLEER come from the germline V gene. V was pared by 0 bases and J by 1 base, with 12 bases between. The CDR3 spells CASSQDWGALNYGYTF. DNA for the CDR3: TGCGCCAGCAGCCAAGATTGGGGGGCGCTTAACTATGGCTACACCTTC.

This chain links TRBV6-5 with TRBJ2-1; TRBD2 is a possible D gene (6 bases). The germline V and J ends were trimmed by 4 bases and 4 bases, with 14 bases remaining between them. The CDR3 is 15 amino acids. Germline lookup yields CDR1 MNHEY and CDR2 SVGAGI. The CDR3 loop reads CASSWPGLEYNEQFF. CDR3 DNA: TGTGCCAGCAGTTGGCCGGGACTGGAATACAATGAGCAGTTCTTC.

CDR3: CASSLAQGQRYYEQYF. CDR3 bases: TGTGCCAGCAGCTTGGCCCAGGGACAGCGATACTACGAGCAGTACTTC. The chain recombines TRBV5-6 with TRBJ2-7, with 7 bases fitting TRBD1. Germline V CDR1 and CDR2: SGHDT, YYEEEE. Trimming removed 0 bases from V and 3 bases from J; junction bases left unmatched: 9. The CDR3 sequence is 16 residues long. Looking up the rest from reference TRBV5-6 and TRBJ2-7 gives the full variable domain: DAGVTQSPTHLIKTRGQQVTLRCSPKSGHDTVSWYQQALGQGPQFIFQYYEEEERQRGNFPDRFSGHQFPNYSSELNVNALLLGDSALYLCASSLAQGQRYYEQYFGPGTRLTVT.

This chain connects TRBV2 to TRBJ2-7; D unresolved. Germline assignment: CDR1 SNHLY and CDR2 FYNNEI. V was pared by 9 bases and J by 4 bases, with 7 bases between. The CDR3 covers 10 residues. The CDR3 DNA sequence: TGTGCCAGTGGATGGTACGAGCAGTACTTC. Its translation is CASGWYEQYF. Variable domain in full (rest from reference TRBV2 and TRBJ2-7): EPEVTQTPSHQVTQMGQEVILRCVPISNHLYFYWYRQILGQKVEFLVSFYNNEISEKSEIFDDQFSVERPDGSNFTLKIRSTKLEDSAMYFCASGWYEQYFGPGTRLTVT.

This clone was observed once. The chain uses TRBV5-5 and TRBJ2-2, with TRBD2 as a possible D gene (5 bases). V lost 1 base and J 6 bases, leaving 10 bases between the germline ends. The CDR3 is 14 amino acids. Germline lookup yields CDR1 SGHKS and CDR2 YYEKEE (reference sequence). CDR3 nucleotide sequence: TGTGCCAGCAGCTTGACCCTAGCAGCCGGGGAGCTGTTTTTT. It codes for CASSLTLAAGELFF.

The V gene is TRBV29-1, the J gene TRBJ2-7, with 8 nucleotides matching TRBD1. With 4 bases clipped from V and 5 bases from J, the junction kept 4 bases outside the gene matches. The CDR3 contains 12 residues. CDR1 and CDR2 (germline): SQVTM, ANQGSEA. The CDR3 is CSVGQGFNEQYF. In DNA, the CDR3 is TGCAGCGTTGGACAGGGGTTTAACGAGCAGTACTTC.

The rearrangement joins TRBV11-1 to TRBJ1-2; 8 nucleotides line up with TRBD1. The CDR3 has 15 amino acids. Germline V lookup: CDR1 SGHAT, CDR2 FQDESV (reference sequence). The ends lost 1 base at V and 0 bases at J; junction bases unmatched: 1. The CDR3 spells CASSLEDRANYGYTF. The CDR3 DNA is TGTGCCAGCAGCTTAGAGGACAGGGCTAACTATGGCTACACCTTC.

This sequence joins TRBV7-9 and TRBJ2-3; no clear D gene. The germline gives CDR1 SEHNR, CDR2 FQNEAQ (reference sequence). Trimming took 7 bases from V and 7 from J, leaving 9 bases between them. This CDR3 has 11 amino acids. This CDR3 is CASTRSHTQYF. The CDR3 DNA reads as TGTGCCAGCACCCGGAGCCATACGCAGTATTTT.

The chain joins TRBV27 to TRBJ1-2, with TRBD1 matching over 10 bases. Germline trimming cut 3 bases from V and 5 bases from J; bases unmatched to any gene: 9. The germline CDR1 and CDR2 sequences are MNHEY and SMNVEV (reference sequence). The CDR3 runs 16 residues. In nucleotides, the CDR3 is TGTGCCAGCAGTTTTAGGACAGGGGGTAATGCGTATGGCTACACCTTC. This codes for CASSFRTGGNAYGYTF.

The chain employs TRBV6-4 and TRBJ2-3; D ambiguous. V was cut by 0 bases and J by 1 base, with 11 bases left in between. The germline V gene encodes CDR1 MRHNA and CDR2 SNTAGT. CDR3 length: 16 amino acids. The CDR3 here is CASSDSMFSGTDTQYF. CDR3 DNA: TGTGCCAGCAGTGACTCCATGTTTTCAGGCACAGATACGCAGTATTTT.

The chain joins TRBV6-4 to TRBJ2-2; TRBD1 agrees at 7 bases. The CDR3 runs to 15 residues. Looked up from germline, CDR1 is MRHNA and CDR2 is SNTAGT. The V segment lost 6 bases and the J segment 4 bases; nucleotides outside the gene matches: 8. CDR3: CASSALTGTTGELFF. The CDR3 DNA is TGTGCCAGCAGCGCACTGACAGGGACCACCGGGGAGCTGTTTTTT.

The CDR3 here is CASSRGAANYGYTF. The CDR3 DNA follows: TGTGCCAGCAGCAGGGGGGCCGCTAACTATGGCTACACCTTC. This chain uses TRBV11-2 with TRBJ1-2; tentative D call: TRBD1 (6 bases). The CDR3 loop spans 14 amino acids. V shed 5 bases and J shed 0 bases, with 10 bases lying between them. CDR1 and CDR2 (germline): SGHAT, FQNNGV.

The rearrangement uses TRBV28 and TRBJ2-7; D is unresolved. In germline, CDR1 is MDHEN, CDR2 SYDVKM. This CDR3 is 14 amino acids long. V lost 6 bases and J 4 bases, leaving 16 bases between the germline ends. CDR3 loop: CASSPAGGYYEQYF. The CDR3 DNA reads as TGTGCCAGCAGCCCCGCCGGCGGCTATTACGAGCAGTACTTC.

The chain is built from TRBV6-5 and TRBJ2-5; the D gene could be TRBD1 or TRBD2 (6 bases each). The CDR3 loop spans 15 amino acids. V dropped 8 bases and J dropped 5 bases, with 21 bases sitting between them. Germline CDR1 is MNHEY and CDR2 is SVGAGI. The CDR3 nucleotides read TGTGCCAGCTCCCTAGGTAGGGGGAGGATGGAGACCCAGTACTTC. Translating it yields CASSLGRGRMETQYF.

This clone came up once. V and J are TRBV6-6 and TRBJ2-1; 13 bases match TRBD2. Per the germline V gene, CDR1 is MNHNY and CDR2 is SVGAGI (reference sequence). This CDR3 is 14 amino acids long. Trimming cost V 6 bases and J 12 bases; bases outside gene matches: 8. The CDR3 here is CASSPGLAGEGQFF. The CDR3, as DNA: TGTGCCAGCAGCCCAGGACTAGCGGGAGAAGGGCAGTTCTTC.

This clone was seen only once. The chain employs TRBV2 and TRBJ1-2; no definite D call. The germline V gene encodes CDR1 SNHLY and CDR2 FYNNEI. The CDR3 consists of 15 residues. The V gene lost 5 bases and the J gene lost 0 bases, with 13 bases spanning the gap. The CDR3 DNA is TGTGCCAGCAGTTTCCTTTCCGGGACTAACTATGGCTACACCTTC. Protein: CASSFLSGTNYGYTF.

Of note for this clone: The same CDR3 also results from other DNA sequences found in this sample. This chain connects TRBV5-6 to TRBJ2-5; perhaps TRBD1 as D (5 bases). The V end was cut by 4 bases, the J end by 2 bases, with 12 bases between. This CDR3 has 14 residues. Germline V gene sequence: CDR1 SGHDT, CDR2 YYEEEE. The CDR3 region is CASSPTGPQETQYF. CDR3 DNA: TGTGCCAGCAGCCCCACAGGTCCTCAAGAGACCCAGTACTTC. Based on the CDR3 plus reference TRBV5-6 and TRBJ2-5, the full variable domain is DAGVTQSPTHLIKTRGQQVTLRCSPKSGHDTVSWYQQALGQGPQFIFQYYEEEERQRGNFPDRFSGHQFPNYSSELNVNALLLGDSALYLCASSPTGPQETQYFGPGTRLLVL.

CDR3 DNA: TGTGCCAGCAGCCATGCTAGCACAGATACGCAGTATTTT. Its translation is CASSHASTDTQYF. The V and J genes are TRBV7-9 and TRBJ2-3; D call uncertain. The germline V gene has CDR1 SEHNR and CDR2 FQNEAQ (reference sequence). V lost 5 bases and J lost 0, with 6 bases in between. This CDR3 spans 13 amino acids.

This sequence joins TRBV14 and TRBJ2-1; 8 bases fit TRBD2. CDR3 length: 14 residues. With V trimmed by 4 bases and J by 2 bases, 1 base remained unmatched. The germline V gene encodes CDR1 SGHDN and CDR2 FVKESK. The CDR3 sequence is CASSLAGPYNEQFF. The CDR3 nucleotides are TGTGCCAGCAGCCTAGCGGGACCCTACAATGAGCAGTTCTTC.

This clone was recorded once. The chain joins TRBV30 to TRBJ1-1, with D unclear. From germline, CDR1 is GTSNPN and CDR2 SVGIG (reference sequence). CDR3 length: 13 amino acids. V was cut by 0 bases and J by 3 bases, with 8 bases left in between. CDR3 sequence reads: CAWSVHRDTEAFF. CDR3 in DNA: TGTGCCTGGAGTGTACACCGCGACACTGAAGCTTTCTTT.

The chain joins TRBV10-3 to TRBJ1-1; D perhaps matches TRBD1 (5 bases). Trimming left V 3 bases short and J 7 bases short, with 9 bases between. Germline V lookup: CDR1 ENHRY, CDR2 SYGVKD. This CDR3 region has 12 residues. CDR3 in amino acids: CAISDPGFEAFF. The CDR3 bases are TGTGCCATCAGTGACCCAGGGTTTGAAGCTTTCTTT.